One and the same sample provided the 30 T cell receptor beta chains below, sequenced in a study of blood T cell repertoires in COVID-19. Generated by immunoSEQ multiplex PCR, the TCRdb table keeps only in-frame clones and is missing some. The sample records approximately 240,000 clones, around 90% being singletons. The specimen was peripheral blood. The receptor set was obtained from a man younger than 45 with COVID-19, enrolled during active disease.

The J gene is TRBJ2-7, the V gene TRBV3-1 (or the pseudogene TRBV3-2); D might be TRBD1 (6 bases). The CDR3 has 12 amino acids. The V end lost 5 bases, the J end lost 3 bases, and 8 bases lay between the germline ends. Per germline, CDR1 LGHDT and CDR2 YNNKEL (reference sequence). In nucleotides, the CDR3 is TGTGCCAGCAGCAACAGGGTCTACGAGCAGTACTTC. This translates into CASSNRVYEQYF.

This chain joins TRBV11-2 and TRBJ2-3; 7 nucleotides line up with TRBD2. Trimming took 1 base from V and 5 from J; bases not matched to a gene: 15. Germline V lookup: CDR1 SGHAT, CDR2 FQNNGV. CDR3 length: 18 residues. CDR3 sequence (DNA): TGTGCCAGCAGCTTAGTCGATCCTCTAGCGGCCAAGGGAGATACGCAGTATTTT. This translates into CASSLVDPLAAKGDTQYF.

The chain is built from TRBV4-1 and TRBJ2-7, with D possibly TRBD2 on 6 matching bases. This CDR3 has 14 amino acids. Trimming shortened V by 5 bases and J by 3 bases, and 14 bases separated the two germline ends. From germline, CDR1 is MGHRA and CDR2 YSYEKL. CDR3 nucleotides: TGCGCCAGCAGCTACGCGGCCGGGGGCTACGAGCAGTACTTC. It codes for CASSYAAGGYEQYF.

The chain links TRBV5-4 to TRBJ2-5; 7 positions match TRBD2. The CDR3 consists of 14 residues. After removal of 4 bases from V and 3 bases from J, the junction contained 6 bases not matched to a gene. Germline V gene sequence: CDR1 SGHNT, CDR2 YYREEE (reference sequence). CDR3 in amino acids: CASSKWGREETQYF. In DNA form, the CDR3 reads TGTGCCAGCAGCAAGTGGGGGAGGGAAGAGACCCAGTACTTC.

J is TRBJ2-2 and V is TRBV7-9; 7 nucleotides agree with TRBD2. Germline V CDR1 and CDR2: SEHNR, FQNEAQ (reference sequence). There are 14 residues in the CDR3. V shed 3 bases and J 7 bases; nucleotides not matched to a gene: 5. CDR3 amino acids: CASSFGASGGELFF. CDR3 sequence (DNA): TGTGCCAGCAGCTTCGGGGCTAGCGGCGGGGAGCTGTTTTTT.

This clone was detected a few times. The CDR3 DNA reads as TGCGCCAGCAGCCCAGGACAGGGACCGACAGATACGCAGTATTTT. It specifies CASSPGQGPTDTQYF. The V gene is TRBV10-1, the J gene TRBJ2-3; 8 bases are shared with TRBD1. Germline CDR1 is WNHNN and CDR2 is SYGVQD (reference sequence). The CDR3 is 15 residues long. V shed 6 bases, J shed 3 bases, and the junction held 8 bases outside the gene matches.

The CDR3 reads CASSSRGTYEQYF. CDR3 nucleotides: TGTGCCAGCAGCTCCCGGGGAACCTACGAGCAGTACTTC. The rearrangement joins TRBV5-4 to TRBJ2-7; D possibly corresponds to TRBD2 (5 bases). Between the trimmed V and J ends, which lost 3 bases and 2 bases, there was a span of 9 bases. The germline V gene encodes CDR1 SGHNT and CDR2 YYREEE (reference sequence). This CDR3 spans 13 amino acids.

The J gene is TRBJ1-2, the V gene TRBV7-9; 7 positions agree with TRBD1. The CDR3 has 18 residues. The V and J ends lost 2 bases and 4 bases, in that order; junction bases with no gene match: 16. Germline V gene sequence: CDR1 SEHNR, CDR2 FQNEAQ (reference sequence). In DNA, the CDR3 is TGTGCCAGCAGCTTAAGACCCTCAGACAGGGCTTACCTCTATGGCTACACCTTC. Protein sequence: CASSLRPSDRAYLYGYTF.

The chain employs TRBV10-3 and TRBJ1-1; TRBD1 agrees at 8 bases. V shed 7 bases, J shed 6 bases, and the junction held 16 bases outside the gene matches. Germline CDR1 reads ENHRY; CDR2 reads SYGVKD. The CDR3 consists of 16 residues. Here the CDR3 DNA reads TGTGCCATCACTTCTCGGGCCCTAGACAGGGGCCCTGAAGCTTTCTTT. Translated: CAITSRALDRGPEAFF.

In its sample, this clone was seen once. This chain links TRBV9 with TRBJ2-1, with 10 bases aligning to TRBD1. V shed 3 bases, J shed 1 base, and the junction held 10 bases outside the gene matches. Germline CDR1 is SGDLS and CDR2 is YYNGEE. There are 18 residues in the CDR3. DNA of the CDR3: TGTGCCAGCAGCGCCCACCAACCGGGACAGGGGTCCTACAATGAGCAGTTCTTC. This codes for CASSAHQPGQGSYNEQFF.

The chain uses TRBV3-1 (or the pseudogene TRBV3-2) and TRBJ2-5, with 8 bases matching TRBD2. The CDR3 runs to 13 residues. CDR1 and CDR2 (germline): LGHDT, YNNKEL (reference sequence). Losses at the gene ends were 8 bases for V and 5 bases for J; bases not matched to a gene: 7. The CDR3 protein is CASRRRGVETQYF. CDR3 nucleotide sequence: TGTGCCAGCCGCCGGCGGGGGGTTGAGACCCAGTACTTC.

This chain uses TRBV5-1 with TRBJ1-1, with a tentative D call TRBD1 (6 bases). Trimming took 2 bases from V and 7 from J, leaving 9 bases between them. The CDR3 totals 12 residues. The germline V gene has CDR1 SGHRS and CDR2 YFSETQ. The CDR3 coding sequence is TGCGCCAGCAGCTTACAGGGCCTTGAAGCTTTCTTT. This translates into CASSLQGLEAFF.

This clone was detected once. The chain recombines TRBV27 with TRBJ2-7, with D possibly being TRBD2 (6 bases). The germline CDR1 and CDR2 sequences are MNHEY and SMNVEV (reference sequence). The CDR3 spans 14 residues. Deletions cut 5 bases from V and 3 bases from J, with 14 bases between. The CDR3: CASSAVGGDYEQYF. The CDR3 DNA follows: TGTGCCAGCAGTGCCGTGGGGGGTGACTACGAGCAGTACTTC.

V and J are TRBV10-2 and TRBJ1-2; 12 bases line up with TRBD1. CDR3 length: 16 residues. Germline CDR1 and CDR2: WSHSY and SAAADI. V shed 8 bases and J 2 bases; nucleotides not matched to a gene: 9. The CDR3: CASSRGTGGANYGYTF. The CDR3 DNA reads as TGCGCCAGCTCCCGGGGGACAGGGGGCGCAAACTATGGCTACACCTTC.

CDR3 nucleotide sequence: TGCGCCAGCAGCGTCGGACCGGGGGCTAATGAAAAACTGTTTTTT. It codes for CASSVGPGANEKLFF. The J gene is TRBJ1-4, the V gene TRBV5-1; perhaps TRBD1 as D (5 bases). The CDR3 extends over 15 amino acids. Germline CDR1 is SGHRS and CDR2 is YFSETQ. V gave up 4 bases and J gave up 3 bases, with 13 bases separating them. Together with reference TRBV5-1 and TRBJ1-4, the CDR3 gives the full variable domain: KAGVTQTPRYLIKTRGQQVTLSCSPISGHRSVSWYQQTPGQGLQFLFEYFSETQRNKGNFPGRFSGRQFSNSRSEMNVSTLELGDSALYLCASSVGPGANEKLFFGSGTQLSVL.

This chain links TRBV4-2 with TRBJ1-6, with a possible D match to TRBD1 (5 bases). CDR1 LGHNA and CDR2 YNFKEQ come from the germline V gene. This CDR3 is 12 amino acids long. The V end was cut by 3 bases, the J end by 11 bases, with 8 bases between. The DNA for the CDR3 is TGTGCCAGCAGCCAGGGGGGGACACCCCTCCACTTT. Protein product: CASSQGGTPLHF.

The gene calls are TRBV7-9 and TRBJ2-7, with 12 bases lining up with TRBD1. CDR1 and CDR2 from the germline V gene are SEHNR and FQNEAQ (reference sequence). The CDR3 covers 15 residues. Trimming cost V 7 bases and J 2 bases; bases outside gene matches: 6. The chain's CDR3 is CASTFGTGGPYEQYF. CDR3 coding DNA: TGTGCCAGCACCTTCGGGACAGGGGGCCCCTACGAGCAGTACTTC. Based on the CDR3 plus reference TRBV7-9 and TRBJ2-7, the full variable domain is DTGVSQNPRHKITKRGQNVTFRCDPISEHNRLYWYRQTLGQGPEFLTYFQNEAQLEKSRLLSDRFSAERPKGSFSTLEIQRTEQGDSAMYLCASTFGTGGPYEQYFGPGTRLTVT.

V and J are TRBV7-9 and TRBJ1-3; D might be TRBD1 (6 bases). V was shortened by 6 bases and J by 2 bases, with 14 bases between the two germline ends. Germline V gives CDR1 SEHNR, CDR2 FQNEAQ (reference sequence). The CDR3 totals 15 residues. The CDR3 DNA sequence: TGTGCCAGCAGGCGGGGGGCGCGGACTGGAAACACCATATATTTT. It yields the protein CASRRGARTGNTIYF.

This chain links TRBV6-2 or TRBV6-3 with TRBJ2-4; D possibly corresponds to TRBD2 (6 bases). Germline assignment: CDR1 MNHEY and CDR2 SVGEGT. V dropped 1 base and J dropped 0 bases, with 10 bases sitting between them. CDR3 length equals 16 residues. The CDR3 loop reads CASSYWGELAKNIQYF. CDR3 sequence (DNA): TGTGCCAGCAGTTACTGGGGGGAACTAGCCAAAAACATTCAGTACTTC.

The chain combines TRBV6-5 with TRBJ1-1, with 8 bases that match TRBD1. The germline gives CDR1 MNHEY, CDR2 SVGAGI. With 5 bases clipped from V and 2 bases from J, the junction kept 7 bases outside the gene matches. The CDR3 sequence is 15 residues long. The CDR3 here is CASSRRQGLNTEAFF. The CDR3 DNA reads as TGTGCCAGCAGTCGACGACAGGGGCTTAACACTGAAGCTTTCTTT.

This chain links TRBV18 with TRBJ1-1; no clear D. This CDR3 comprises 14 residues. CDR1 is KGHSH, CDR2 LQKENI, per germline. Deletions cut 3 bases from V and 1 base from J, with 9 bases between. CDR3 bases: TGTGCCAGCTCACCGATTTCAGAGAACACTGAAGCTTTCTTT. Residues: CASSPISENTEAFF.

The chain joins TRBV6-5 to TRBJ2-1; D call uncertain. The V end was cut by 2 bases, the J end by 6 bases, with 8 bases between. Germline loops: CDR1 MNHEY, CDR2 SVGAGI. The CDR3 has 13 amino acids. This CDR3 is CASSYLRGNEQFF. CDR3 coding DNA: TGTGCCAGCAGTTACCTTCGCGGCAATGAGCAGTTCTTC.

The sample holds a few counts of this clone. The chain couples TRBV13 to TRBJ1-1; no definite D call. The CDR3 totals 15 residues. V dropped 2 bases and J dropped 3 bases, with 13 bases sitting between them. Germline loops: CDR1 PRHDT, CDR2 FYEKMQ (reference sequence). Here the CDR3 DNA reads TGTGCCAGCAGCTTACGGGGTTACCTTGACACTGAAGCTTTCTTT. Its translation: CASSLRGYLDTEAFF.

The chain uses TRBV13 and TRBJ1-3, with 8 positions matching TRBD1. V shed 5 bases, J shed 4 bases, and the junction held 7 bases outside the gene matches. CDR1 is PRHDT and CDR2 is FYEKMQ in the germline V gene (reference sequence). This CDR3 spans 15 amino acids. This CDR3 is CASSPGQGTGNTIYF. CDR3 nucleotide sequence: TGTGCCAGCAGCCCCGGACAGGGTACAGGAAACACCATATATTTT. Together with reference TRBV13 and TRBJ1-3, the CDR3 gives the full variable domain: AAGVIQSPRHLIKEKRETATLKCYPIPRHDTVYWYQQGPGQDPQFLISFYEKMQSDKGSIPDRFSAQQFSDYHSELNMSSLELGDSALYFCASSPGQGTGNTIYFGEGSWLTVV.

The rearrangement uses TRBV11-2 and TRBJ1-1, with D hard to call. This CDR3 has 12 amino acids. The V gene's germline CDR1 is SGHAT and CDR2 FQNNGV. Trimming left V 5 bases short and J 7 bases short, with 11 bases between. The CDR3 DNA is TGTGCCAGCAGCGATAACGGAGGTGAAGCTTTCTTT. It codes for CASSDNGGEAFF.

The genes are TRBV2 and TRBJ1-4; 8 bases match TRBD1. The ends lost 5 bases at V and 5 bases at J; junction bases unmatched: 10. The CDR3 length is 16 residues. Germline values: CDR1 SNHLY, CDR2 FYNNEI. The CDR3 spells CASSLMRGQVNEKLFF. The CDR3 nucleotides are TGTGCCAGCAGTCTCATGAGGGGACAGGTGAATGAAAAACTGTTTTTT.

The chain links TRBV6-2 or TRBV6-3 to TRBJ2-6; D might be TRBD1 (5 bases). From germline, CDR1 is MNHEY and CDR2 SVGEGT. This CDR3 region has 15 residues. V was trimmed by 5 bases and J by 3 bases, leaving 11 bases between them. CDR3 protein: CASSSRVFGANVLTF. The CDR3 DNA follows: TGTGCCAGCAGTAGCAGGGTCTTTGGGGCCAACGTCCTGACTTTC.

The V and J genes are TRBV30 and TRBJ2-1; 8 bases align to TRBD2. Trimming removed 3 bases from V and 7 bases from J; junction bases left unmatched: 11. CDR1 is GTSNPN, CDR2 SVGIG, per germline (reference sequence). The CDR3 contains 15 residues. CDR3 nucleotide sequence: TGTGCCTGGAGCGGGCTCGGACTAGCCCGGAATGAGCAGTTCTTC. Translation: CAWSGLGLARNEQFF.

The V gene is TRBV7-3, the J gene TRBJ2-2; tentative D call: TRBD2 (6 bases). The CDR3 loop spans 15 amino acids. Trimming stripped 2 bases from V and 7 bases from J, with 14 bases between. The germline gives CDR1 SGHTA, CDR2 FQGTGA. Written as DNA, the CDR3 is TGTGCCAGCAGCTTAGGGCTGACCGGGGGCGGGGAGCTGTTTTTT. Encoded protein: CASSLGLTGGGELFF. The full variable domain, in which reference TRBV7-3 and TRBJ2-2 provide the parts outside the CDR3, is GAGVSQTPSNKVTEKGKYVELRCDPISGHTALYWYRQSLGQGPEFLIYFQGTGAADDSGLPNDRFFAVRPEGSVSTLKIQRTERGDSAVYLCASSLGLTGGGELFFGEGSRLTVL.

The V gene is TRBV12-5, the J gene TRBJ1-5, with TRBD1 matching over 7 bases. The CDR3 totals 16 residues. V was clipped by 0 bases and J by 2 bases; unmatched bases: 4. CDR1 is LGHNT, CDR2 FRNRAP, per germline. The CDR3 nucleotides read TGTGCTAGTGGTTTGGTACACAGGGGTGGCAATCAGCCCCAGCATTTT. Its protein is CASGLVHRGGNQPQHF.